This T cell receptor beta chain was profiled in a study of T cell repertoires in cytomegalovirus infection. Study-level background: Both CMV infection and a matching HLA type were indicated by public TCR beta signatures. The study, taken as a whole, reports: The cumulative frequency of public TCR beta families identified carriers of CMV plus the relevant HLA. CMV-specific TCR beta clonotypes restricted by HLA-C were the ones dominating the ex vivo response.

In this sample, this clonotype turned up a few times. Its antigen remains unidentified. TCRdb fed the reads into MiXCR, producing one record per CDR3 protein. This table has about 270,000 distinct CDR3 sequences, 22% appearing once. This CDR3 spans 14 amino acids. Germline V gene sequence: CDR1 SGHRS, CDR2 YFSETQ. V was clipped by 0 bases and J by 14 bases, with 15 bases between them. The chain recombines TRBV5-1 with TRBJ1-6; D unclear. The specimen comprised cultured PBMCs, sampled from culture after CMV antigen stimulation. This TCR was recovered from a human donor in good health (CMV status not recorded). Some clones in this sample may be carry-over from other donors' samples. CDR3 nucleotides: TGCGCCAGCAGCTTGGCCAACACGGCGGAGGCCCTCCACTTT. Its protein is CASSLANTAEALHF.